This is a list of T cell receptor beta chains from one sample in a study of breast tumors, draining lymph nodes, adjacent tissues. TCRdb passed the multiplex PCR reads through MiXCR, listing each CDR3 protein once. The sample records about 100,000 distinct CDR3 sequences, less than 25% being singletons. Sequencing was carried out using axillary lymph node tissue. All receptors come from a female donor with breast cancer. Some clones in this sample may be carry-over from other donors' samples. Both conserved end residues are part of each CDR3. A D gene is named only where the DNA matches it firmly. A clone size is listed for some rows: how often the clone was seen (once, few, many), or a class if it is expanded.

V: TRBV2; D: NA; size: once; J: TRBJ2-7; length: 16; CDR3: CASSGRGTAAPYEQYF; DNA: TGTGCCAGCAGTGGAAGGGGCACTGCGGCACCGTACGAGCAGTACTTC
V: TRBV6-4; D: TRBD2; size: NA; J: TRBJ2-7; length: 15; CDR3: CASSATSGSSNEQYF; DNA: TGTGCCAGCAGTGCGACTAGCGGGAGTTCCAACGAGCAGTACTTC
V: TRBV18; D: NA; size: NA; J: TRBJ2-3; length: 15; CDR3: CASSPEPVSTDTQYF; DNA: TGTGCCAGCTCACCAGAGCCAGTTAGCACAGATACGCAGTATTTT
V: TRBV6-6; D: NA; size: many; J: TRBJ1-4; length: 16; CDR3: CASSYGASGRNEKLFF; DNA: TGTGCCAGCAGTTACGGAGCGTCGGGGCGTAATGAAAAACTGTTTTTT
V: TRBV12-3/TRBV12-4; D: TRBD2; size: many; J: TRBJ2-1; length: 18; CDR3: CASSLKASGRMFGIEQFF; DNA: TGTGCCAGCAGTTTAAAGGCTAGCGGGAGGATGTTTGGTATTGAGCAGTTCTTC
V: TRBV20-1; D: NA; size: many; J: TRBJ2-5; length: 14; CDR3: CSARGGTSGETQYF; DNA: TGCAGTGCTAGAGGGGGAACGTCCGGGGAGACCCAGTACTTC
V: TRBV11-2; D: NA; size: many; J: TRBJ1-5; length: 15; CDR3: CASSLNRGADQPQHF; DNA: TGTGCCAGCAGCTTAAACCGAGGTGCGGATCAGCCCCAGCATTTT
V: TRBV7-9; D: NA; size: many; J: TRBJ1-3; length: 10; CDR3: CASDGNTIYF; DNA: TGTGCCAGTGATGGGAACACCATATATTTT
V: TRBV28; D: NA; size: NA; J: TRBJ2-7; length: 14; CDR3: CASNSPGSPYEQYF; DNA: TGTGCCAGCAATTCTCCGGGATCCCCCTACGAGCAGTACTTC
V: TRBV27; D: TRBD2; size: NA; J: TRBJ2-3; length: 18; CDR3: CASSDLGSAGDVTDTQYF; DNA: TGTGCCAGCAGTGATTTGGGATCAGCGGGAGACGTAACAGATACGCAGTATTTT
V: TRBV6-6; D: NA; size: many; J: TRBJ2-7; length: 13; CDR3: CASSHRTETEQYF; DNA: TGTGCCAGCAGCCACAGGACTGAAACGGAGCAGTACTTC
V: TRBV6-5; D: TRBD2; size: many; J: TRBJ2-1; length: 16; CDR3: CASSYAGGMSYNEQFF; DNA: TGTGCCAGCAGTTACGCGGGGGGCATGTCCTACAATGAGCAGTTCTTC
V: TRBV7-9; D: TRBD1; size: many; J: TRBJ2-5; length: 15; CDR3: CASSEQGAVEETQYF; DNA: TGTGCCAGCAGCGAACAGGGGGCGGTTGAAGAGACCCAGTACTTC
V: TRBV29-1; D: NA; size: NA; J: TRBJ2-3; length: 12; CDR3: CSGLGGTDTQYF; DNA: TGCAGCGGACTGGGGGGCACAGATACGCAGTATTTT
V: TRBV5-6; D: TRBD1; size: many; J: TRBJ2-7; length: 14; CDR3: CASSFGTGGNEQYF; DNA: TGCGCCAGCAGCTTTGGGACAGGGGGCAACGAGCAGTACTTC
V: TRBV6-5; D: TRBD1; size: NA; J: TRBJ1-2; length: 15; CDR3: CASSYRGQGTYGYTF; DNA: TGTGCCAGCAGTTACCGAGGACAGGGCACTTATGGCTACACCTTC
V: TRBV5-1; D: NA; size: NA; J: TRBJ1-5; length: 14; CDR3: CASSPDGRNQPQHF; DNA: TGCGCCAGCAGTCCCGACGGGAGAAATCAGCCCCAGCATTTT
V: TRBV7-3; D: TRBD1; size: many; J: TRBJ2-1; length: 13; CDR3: CASSSGQGNGQFF; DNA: TGTGCCAGCAGCTCGGGACAGGGGAACGGTCAGTTCTTC
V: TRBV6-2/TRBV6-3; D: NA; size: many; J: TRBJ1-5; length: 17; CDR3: CASTLYGGTRPNQPQHF; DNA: TGTGCCAGCACCCTCTACGGGGGGACAAGGCCCAATCAGCCCCAGCATTTT
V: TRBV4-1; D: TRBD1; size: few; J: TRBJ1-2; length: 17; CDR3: CASSQVGTGFPYYGCTF; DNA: TGCGCCAGCAGCCAAGTCGGGACAGGGTTCCCCTACTATGGCTGCACCTTC
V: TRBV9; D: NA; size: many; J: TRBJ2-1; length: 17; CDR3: CASSVAPRDNKYNEQFF; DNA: TGTGCCAGCAGCGTAGCTCCAAGGGACAACAAATACAATGAGCAGTTCTTC
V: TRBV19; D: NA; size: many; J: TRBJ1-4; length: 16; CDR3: CASSIRGGGNKEKLFF; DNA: TGTGCCAGTAGTATTCGGGGTGGGGGAAATAAGGAAAAACTGTTTTTT
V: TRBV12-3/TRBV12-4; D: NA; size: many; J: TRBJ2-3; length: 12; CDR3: CASSATGYTQYF; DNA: TGTGCCAGCAGTGCTACGGGGTATACGCAGTATTTT
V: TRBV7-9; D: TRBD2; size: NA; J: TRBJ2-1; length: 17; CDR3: CASSFWGRAHSYNEQFF; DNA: TGTGCCAGCAGCTTTTGGGGGAGGGCCCACTCCTACAATGAGCAGTTCTTC
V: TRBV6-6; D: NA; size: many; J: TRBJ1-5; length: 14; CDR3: CASSTDRGNQPQHF; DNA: TGTGCCAGCAGTACCGACAGAGGCAATCAGCCCCAGCATTTT
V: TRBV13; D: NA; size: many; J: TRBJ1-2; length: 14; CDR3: CASSPRGALYGYTF; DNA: TGTGCCAGCAGCCCCCGGGGGGCGCTTTACGGCTACACCTTC
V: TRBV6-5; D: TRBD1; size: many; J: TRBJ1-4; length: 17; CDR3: CASSYTRPTGGSEKLFF; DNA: TGTGCCAGCAGTTACACCCGCCCAACAGGGGGGTCGGAAAAACTGTTTTTT
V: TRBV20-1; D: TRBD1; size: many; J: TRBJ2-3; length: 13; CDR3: CSAGTGGPDTQYF; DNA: TGCAGTGCCGGGACAGGGGGCCCAGATACGCAGTATTTT
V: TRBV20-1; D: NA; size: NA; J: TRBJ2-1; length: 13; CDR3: CSAPTQWKGQQFF; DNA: TGCAGTGCTCCGACCCAATGGAAGGGCCAGCAGTTCTTC
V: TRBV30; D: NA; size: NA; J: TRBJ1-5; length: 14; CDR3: CAWSGGTFNQPQHF; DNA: TGTGCCTGGAGTGGCGGCACGTTCAATCAGCCCCAGCATTTT
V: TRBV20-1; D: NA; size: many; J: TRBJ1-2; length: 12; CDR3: CSAVDGGYGYTF; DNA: TGCAGTGCTGTGGACGGAGGCTATGGCTACACCTTC
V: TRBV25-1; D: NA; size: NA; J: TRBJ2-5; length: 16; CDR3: CASSEQTVTSRETQYF; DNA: TGTGCCAGCAGTGAACAGACAGTGACCTCCCGGGAGACCCAGTACTTC
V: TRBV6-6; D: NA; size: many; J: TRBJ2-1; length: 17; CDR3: CASSYSSKVGSYNEQFF; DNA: TGTGCCAGCAGTTACTCGAGTAAAGTGGGATCCTACAATGAGCAGTTCTTC
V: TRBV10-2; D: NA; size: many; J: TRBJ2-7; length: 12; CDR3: CASRDTIYEQYF; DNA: TGCGCCAGTCGGGACACAATCTACGAGCAGTACTTC
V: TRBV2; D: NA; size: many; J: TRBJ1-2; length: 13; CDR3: CASSQRGPLGYTF; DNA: TGTGCCAGCAGCCAACGGGGTCCTCTTGGCTACACCTTC
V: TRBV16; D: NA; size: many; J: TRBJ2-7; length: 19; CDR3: CASSQLSQGMTEGTYEQYF; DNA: TGTGCCAGCAGCCAATTGAGCCAGGGCATGACCGAAGGAACCTACGAGCAGTACTTC
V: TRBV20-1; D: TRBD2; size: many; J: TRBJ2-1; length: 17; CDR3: CSAKRIQAGGRANEQFF; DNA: TGCAGTGCAAAGAGAATCCAGGCGGGCGGGAGGGCCAATGAGCAGTTCTTC
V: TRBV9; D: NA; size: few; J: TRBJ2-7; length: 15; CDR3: CASSVGPALNHEQYF; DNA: TGTGCCAGCAGCGTAGGCCCCGCCCTCAACCACGAGCAGTACTTC
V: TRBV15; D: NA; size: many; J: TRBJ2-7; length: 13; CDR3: CATSTGKIYEQYF; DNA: TGTGCCACCAGCACCGGGAAAATTTACGAGCAGTACTTC
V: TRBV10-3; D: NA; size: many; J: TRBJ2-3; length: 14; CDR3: CAISEGSDPDTQYF; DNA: TGTGCCATCAGTGAGGGTAGCGATCCAGATACGCAGTATTTT
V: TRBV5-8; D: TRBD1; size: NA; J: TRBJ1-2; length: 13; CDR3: CASSWDRGIGYTF; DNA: TGTGCCAGCAGCTGGGACAGGGGGATTGGCTACACCTTC
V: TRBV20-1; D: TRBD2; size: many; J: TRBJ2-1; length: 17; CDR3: CSARSAHLAGVGNEQFF; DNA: TGCAGTGCTAGATCCGCGCACCTAGCGGGAGTGGGCAATGAGCAGTTCTTC
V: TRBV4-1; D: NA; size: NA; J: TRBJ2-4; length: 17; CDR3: CASSYPQERLAKNIQYF; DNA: TGCGCCAGCAGCTACCCACAGGAGAGATTAGCCAAAAACATTCAGTACTTC
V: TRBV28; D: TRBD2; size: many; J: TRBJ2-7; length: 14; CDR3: CASSNQARLAAPFF; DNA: TGTGCCAGCAGTAACCAGGCCAGACTAGCGGCCCCCTTCTTC
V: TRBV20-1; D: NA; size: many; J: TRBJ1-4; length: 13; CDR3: CSASGTDNEKLFF; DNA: TGCAGTGCCTCCGGGACCGATAATGAAAAACTGTTTTTT
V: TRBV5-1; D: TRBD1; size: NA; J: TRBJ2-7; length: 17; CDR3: CASSSLTGTGAGYEQYF; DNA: TGCGCCAGCAGCTCCTTAACCGGGACAGGGGCGGGCTACGAGCAGTACTTC
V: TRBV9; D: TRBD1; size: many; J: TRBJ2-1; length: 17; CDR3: CASSPRLGQGAGNEQFF; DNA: TGTGCCAGCAGCCCTCGCCTGGGACAGGGGGCGGGTAATGAGCAGTTCTTC
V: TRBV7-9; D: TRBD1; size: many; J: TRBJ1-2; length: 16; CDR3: CASSAHFNRGTYGYTF; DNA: TGTGCCAGCAGCGCACACTTTAACAGGGGCACCTATGGCTACACCTTC
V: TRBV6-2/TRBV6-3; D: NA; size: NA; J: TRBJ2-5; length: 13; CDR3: CASRPAYQETQYF; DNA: TGTGCCAGCAGACCGGCGTACCAAGAGACCCAGTACTTC
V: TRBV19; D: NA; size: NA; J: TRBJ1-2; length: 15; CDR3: CASSTRGGRNYGFTF; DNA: TGTGCCAGTAGTACCCGGGGGGGCCGGAACTATGGCTTCACCTTC
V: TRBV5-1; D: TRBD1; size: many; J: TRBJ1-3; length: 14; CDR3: CASSEGALGNTIYF; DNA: TGCGCCAGCTCGGAGGGGGCGCTTGGAAACACCATATATTTT
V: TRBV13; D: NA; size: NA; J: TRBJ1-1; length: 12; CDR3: CASSPRGEVAFF; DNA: TGTGCCAGCAGCCCTAGGGGGGAGGTTGCTTTCTTT
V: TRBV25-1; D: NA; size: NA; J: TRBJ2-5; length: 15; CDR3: CTSSSPAFGVKTQYF; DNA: TGTACCAGCAGTTCACCCGCGTTCGGGGTCAAGACCCAGTACTTC